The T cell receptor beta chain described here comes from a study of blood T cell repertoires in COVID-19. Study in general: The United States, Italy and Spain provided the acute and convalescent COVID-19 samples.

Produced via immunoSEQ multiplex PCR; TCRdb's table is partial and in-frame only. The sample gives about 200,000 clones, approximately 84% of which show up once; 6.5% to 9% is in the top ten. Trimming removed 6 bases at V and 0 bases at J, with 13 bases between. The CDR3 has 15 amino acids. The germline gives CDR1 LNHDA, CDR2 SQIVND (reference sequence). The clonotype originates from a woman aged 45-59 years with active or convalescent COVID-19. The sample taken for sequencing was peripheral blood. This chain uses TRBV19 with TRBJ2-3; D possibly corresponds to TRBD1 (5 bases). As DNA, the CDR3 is TGTGCCAGTAGCCCACAGGTTCTCAGCACAGATACGCAGTATTTT. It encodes CASSPQVLSTDTQYF.